This section outlines one T cell receptor (beta chain) sequence together with its context. The CDR3 loop spans 15 amino acids. Trimming took off 2 bases at V and 0 bases at J, with 10 bases between the two ends. CDR1 and CDR2 from the germline V gene are SGHTA and FQGNSA. TCRdb used MiXCR to reprocess the RT-PCR reads, holding one entry per CDR3 protein. The sample records about 150,000 distinct CDR3 sequences, 24% being singletons. This sample is drawn from a study of patients and donors after allogeneic stem cell transplantation. The TCR originated in a human donor who was either an allogeneic HSCT recipient or a stem cell or donor lymphocyte infusion donor (not recorded which). It is not recorded whose cells these are; they may come from a transplant donor. The rearrangement links TRBV7-2 to TRBJ1-1, with no clear D. The sequenced material came from blood, either unsorted or a sorted T cell fraction (not recorded which). The CDR3 protein is CASSLPQFMNTEAFF. The DNA of the CDR3 is TGTGCCAGCAGCTTACCACAGTTCATGAACACTGAAGCTTTCTTT. The variable domain in full, with the rest retrieved from reference TRBV7-2 and TRBJ1-1, is GAGVSQSPSNKVTEKGKDVELRCDPISGHTALYWYRQSLGQGLEFLIYFQGNSAPDKSGLPSDRFSAERTGGSVSTLTIQRTQQEDSAVYLCASSLPQFMNTEAFFGQGTRLTVV.